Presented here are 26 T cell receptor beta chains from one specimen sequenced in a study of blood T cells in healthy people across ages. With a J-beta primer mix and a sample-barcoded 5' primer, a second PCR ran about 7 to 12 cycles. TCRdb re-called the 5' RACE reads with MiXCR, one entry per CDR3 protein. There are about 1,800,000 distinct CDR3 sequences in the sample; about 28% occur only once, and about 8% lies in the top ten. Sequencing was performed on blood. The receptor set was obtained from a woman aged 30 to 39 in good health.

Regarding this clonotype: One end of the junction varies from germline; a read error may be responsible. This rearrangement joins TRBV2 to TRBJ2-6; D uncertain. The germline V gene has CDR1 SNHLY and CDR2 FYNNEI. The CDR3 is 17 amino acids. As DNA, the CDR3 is TGTGCCGGCAGTGAAGATGGGGTGTTGGCTGGGGCCAACGTCCTGACTTTC. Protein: CAGSEDGVLAGANVLTF.

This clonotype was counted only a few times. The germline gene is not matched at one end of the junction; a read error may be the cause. CDR3: CVSSPSPEDEQYF. CDR3 DNA sequence: TGTGTCAGCAGCCCCAGCCCCGAGGACGAGCAGTACTTC. J is TRBJ2-5 and V is TRBV7-3; no clear D gene. TRBJ2-7 explains the end of the DNA better; the J call may be wrong. Germline loops: CDR1 SGHTA, CDR2 FQGTGA. The CDR3 totals 13 residues.

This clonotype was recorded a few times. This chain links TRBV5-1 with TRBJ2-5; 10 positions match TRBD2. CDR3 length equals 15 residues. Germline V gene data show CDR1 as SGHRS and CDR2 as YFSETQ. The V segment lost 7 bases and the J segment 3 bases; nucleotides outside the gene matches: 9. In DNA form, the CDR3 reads TGCGCCAGCGCCTCCACTAGCGGGGAGGAAGAGACCCAGTACTTC. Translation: CASASTSGEEETQYF.

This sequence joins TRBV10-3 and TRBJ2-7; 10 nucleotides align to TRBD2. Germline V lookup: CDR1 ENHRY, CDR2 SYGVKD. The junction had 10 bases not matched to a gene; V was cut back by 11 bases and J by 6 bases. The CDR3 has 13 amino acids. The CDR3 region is CASLAGVTAEQYF. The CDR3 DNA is TGTGCCTCTCTAGCGGGAGTTACAGCCGAGCAGTACTTC.

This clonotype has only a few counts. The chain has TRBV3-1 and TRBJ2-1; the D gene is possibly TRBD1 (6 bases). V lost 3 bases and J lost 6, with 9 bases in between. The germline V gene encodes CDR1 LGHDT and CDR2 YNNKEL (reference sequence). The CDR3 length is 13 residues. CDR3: CASSHPTGNEQFF. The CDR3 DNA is TGTGCCAGCAGCCACCCGACAGGCAATGAGCAGTTCTTC.

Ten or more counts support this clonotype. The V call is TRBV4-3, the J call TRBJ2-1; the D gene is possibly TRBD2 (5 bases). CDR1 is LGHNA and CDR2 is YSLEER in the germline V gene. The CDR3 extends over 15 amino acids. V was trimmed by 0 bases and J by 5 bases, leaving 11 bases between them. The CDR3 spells CASSQETWENNEQFF. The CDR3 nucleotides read TGCGCCAGCAGCCAAGAGACGTGGGAGAACAATGAGCAGTTCTTC.

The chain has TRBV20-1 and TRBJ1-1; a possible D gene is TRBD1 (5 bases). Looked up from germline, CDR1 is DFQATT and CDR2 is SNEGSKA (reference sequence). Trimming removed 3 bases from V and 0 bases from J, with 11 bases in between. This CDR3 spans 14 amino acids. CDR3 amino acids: CSASRQTLNTEAFF. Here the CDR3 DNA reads TGCAGTGCTAGTAGACAGACCCTGAACACTGAAGCTTTCTTT.

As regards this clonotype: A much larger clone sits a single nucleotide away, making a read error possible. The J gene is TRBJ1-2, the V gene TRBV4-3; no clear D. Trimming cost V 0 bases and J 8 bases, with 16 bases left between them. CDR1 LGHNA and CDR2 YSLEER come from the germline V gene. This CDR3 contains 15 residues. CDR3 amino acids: CASSQEVGLWSGYTF. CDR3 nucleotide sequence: TGCGCCAGCAGCCAAGAGGTTGGGCTATGGTCCGGCTACACCTTC.

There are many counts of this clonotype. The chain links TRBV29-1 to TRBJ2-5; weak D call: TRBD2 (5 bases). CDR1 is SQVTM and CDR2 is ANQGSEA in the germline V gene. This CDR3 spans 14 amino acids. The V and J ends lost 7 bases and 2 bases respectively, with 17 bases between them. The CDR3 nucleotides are TGCAGCGCCCAAGAGAGGGCGAGGCAAGAGACCCAGTACTTC. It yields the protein CSAQERARQETQYF.

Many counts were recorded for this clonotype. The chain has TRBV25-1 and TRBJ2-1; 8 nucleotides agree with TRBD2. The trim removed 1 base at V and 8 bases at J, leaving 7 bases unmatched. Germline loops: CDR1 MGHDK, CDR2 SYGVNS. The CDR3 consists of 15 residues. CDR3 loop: CASSEFSGSYYEQFF. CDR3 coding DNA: TGTGCCAGCAGTGAATTCAGCGGGAGTTACTATGAGCAGTTCTTC.

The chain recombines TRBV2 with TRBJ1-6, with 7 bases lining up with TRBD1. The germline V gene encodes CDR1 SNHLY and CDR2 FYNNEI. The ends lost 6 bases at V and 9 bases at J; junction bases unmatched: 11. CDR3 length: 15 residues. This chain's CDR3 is CASSPLDREASPLHF. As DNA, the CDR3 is TGTGCCAGCAGCCCCCTAGACAGGGAAGCTTCACCCCTCCACTTT.

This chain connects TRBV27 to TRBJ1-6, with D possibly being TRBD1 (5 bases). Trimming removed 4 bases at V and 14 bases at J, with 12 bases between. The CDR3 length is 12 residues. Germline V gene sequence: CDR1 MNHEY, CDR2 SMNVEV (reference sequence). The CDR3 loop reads CASSYQGSTLHF. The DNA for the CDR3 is TGTGCCAGCAGTTATCAGGGATCAACCCTCCACTTT.

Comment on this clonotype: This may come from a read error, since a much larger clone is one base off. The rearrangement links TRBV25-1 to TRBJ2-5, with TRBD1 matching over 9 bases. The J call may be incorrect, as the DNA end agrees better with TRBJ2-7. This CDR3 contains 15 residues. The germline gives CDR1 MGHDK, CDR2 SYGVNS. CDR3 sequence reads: CARRGSGQGGYEQYF. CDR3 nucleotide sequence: TGTGCCCGCAGGGGGTCGGGACAGGGAGGGTACGAGCAGTACTTC.

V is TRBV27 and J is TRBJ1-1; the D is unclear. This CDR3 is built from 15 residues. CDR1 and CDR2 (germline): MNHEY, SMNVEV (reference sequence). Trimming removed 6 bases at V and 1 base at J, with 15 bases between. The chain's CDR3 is CASRSGGVSNTEAFF. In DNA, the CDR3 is TGTGCCAGCAGATCCGGAGGAGTCTCGAACACTGAAGCTTTCTTT.

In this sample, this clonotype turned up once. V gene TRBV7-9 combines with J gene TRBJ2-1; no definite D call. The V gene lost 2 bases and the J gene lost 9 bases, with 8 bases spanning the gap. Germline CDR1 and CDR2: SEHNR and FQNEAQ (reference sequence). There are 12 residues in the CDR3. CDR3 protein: CASSLTPVEQFF. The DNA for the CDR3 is TGTGCCAGCAGCTTAACCCCGGTTGAGCAGTTCTTC.

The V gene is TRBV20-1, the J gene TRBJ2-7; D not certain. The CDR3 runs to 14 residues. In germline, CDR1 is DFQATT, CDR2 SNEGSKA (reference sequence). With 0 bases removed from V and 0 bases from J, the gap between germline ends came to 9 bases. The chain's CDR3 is CSARDMGPSYEQYF. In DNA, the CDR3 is TGCAGTGCTAGAGATATGGGCCCCTCCTACGAGCAGTACTTC.

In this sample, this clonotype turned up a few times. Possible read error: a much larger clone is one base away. As DNA, the CDR3 is TGTGCCAGTATGGGGAACACTGAAGCTTTCTTT. Translating gives CASMGNTEAFF. The chain carries TRBV19 and TRBJ1-1; D remains ambiguous. In germline, CDR1 is LNHDA, CDR2 SQIVND (reference sequence). The V end was cut by 7 bases, the J end by 1 base, with 4 bases between. The CDR3 covers 11 residues.

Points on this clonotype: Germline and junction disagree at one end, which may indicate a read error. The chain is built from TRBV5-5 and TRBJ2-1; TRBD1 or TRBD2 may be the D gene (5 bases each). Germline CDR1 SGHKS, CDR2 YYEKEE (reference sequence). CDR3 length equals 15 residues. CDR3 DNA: TGTGCCAGCAGTTTGGGACGGGCTCGATACAATGAGCAGTTCTTC. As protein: CASSLGRARYNEQFF.

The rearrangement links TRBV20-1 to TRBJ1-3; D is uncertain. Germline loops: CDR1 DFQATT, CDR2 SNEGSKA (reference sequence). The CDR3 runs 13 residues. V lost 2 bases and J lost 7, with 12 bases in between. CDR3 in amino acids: CSARRPGFNTIYF. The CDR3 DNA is TGCAGTGCTAGAAGACCGGGATTTAACACCATATATTTT.

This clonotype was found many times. The CDR3 here is CSAVSRDRGFGGYTF. The CDR3 region has the DNA TGCAGCGCCGTATCCCGGGACAGGGGATTTGGTGGCTACACCTTC. V usage is TRBV29-1 and J usage is TRBJ1-2; 10 nucleotides line up with TRBD1. The V and J ends lost 7 bases and 7 bases, in that order; junction bases with no gene match: 15. The germline V gene has CDR1 SQVTM and CDR2 ANQGSEA. The CDR3 is made up of 15 amino acids.

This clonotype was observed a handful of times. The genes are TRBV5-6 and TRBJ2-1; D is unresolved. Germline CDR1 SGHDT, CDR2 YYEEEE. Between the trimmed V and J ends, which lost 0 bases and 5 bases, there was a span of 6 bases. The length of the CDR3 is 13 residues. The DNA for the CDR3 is TGTGCCAGCAGCTTGGCGAGCAACAATGAGCAGTTCTTC. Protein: CASSLASNNEQFF.

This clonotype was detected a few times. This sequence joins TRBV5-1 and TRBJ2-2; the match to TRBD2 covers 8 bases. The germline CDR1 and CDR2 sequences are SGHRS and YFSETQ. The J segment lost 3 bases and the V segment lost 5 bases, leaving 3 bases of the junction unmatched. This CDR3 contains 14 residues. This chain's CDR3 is CASRSAGDTGELFF. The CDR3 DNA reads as TGCGCCAGCAGATCAGCGGGGGACACCGGGGAGCTGTTTTTT.

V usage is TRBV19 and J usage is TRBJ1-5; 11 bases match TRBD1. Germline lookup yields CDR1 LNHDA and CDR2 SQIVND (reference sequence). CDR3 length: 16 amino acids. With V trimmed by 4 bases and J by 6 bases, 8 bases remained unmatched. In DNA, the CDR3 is TGTGCCAGTAGTAGTCCCCGGACAGGGGGCAGTCAGCCCCAGCATTTT. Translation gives CASSSPRTGGSQPQHF.

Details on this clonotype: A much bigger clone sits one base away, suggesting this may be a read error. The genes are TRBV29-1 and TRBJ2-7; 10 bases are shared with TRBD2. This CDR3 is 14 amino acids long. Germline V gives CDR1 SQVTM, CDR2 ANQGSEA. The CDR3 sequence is CSVERAGGPYGQYF. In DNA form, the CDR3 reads TGCAGCGTTGAAAGAGCGGGGGGGCCTTACGGGCAGTACTTC.

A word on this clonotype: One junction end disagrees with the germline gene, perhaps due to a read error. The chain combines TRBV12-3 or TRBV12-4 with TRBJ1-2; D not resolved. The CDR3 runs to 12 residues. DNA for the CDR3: TGTGCCAGCAATTTAACGGGGTATGGCTACACCTTC. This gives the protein CASNLTGYGYTF.

This CDR3 reads CSVYGLENTEAFF. In DNA form, the CDR3 reads TGCAGCGTTTACGGGCTGGAGAACACTGAAGCTTTCTTT. The chain couples TRBV29-1 to TRBJ1-1; D not certain. CDR1 and CDR2 (germline): SQVTM, ANQGSEA. The V end lost 5 bases, the J end lost 1 base, and 11 bases lay between the germline ends. CDR3 length: 13 residues.